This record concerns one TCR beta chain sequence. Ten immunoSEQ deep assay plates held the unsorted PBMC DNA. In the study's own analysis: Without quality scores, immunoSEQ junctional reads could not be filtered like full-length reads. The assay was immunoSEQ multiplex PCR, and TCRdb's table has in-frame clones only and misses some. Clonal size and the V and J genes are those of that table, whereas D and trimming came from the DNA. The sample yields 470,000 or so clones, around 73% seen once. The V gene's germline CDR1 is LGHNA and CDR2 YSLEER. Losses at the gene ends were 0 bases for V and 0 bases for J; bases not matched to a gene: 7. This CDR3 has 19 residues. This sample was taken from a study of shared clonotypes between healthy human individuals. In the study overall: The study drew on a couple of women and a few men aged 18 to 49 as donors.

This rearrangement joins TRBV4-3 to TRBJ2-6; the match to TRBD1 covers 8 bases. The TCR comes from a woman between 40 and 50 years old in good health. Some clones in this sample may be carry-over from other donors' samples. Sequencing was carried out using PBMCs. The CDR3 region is CASSQDQGAAFSGANVLTF. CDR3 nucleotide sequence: TGCGCCAGCAGCCAAGATCAGGGGGCAGCCTTCTCTGGGGCCAACGTCCTGACTTTC.